This T cell receptor beta chain was retrieved from a study of blood T cell repertoires in COVID-19. Study at large: Specimens from acute and convalescent COVID-19 originated in the United States, Italy and Spain. T cells, B-cell-depleted T cells, or PBMCs provided the cDNA or gDNA that served as material.

Methods used by the authors: Amplifying reference gene primers gave estimates of nucleated cell counts. Profiling relied on immunoSEQ multiplex PCR, and the TCRdb table lists in-frame clones only, not all of them. V, J and clone size are those of that table, while D and trimming were read from the DNA. The sample shows some 120,000 clones, almost 85% of them seen only once. The CDR3 loop spans 14 amino acids. From germline, CDR1 is SGHDT and CDR2 YYEEEE. Trimming shortened V by 1 base and J by 3 bases, and 8 bases separated the two germline ends. Sequencing was carried out using peripheral blood. V gene TRBV5-6 combines with J gene TRBJ1-5; unclear D gene. This TCR was recovered from a woman in her 30s who had recovered from COVID-19. In DNA form, the CDR3 reads TGTGCCAGCAGCTTGAGAGACTTCAATCAGCCCCAGCATTTT. Translated: CASSLRDFNQPQHF.